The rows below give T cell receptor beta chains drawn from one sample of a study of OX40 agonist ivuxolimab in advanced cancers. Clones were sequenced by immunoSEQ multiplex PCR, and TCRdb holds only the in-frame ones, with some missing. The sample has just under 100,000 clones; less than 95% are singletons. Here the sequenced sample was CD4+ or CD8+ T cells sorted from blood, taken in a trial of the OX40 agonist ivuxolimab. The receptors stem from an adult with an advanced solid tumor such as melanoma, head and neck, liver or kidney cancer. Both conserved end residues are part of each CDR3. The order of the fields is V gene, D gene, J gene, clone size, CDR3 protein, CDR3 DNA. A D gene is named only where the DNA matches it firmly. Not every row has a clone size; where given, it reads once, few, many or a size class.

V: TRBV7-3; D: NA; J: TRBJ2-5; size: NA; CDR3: CASSLVPSRQETQYF; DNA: TGTGCCAGCAGCTTAGTACCGAGCCGCCAAGAGACCCAGTACTTC
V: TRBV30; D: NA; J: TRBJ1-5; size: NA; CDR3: CAWSFGRNQPQHF; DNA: TGTGCCTGGAGTTTCGGACGGAATCAGCCCCAGCATTTT
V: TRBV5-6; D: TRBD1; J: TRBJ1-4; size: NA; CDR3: CASSSPWTGDEKLFF; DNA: TGTGCCAGCAGCTCCCCTTGGACAGGGGATGAAAAACTGTTTTTT
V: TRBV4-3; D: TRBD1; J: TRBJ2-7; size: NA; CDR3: CASSLKRTGLSYEQYF; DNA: TGCGCCAGCAGCCTAAAACGGACAGGGCTATCCTACGAGCAGTACTTC
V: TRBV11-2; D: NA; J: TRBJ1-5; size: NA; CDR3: CASSLIAFNQPQHF; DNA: TGTGCCAGCAGCTTAATCGCCTTTAATCAGCCCCAGCATTTT
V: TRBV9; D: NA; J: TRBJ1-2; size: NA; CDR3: CASSALGLRDYGYTF; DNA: TGTGCCAGCAGCGCCCTCGGTCTCAGGGACTATGGCTACACCTTC
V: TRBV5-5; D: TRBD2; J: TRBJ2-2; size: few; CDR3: CASSARGGPNTGELFF; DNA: TGTGCCAGCAGCGCGCGGGGAGGGCCGAACACCGGGGAGCTGTTTTTT
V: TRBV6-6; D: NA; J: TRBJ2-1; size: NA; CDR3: CASRLVAAERSEQFF; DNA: TGTGCCAGCAGGCTGGTAGCGGCCGAACGAAGTGAGCAGTTCTTC
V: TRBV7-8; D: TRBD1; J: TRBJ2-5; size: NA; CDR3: CASSLGGTGGQGTQYF; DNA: TGTGCCAGCAGCTTAGGCGGGACAGGGGGTCAAGGGACCCAGTACTTC
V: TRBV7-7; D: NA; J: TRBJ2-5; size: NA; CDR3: CASSRGLAGFQETQYF; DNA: TGTGCCAGCAGCCGCGGGCTAGCAGGGTTTCAAGAGACCCAGTACTTC
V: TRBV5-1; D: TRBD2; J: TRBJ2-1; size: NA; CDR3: CASSTSGPSYNEQFF; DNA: TGCGCCAGCAGTACTAGCGGGCCCTCCTACAATGAGCAGTTCTTC
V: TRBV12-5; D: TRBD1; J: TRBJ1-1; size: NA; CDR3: CASGLSRTGTEAFF; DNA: TGTGCTAGTGGTTTGTCCCGGACAGGGACTGAAGCTTTCTTT
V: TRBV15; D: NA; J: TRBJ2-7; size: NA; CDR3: CATSRGIPRVGSAAYEQYF; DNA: TGTGCCACCAGCAGAGGAATCCCAAGGGTTGGATCGGCAGCCTACGAGCAGTACTTC
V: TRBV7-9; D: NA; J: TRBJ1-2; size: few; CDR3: CASTQQGINGYTF; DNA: TGTGCCAGCACCCAACAAGGCATTAATGGCTACACCTTC
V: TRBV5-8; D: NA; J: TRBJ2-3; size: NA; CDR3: CASSLQRETDTQYF; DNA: TGTGCCAGCAGCTTGCAGAGGGAAACAGATACGCAGTATTTT
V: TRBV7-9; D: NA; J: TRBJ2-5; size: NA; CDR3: CASSLVGGGEETQYF; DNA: TGTGCCAGCAGCTTAGTAGGAGGGGGAGAAGAGACCCAGTACTTC
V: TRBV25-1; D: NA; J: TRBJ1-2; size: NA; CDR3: CASSEYRGNYGYTF; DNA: TGTGCCAGCAGTGAATATCGGGGTAACTATGGCTACACCTTC